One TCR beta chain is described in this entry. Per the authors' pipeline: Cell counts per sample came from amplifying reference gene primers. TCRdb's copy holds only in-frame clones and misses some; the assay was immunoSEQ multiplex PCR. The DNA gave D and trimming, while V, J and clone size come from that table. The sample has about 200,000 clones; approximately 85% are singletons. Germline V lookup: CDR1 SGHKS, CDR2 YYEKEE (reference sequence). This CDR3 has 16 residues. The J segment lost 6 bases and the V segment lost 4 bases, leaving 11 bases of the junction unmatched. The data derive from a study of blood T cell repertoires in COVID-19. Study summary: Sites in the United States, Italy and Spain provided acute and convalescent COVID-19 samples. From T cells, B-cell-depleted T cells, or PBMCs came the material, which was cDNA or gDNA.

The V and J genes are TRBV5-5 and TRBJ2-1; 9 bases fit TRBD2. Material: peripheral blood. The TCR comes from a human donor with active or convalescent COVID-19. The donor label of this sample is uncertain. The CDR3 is CASSPNYRGRANEQFF. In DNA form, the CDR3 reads TGTGCCAGCAGCCCGAATTATCGCGGGAGGGCCAATGAGCAGTTCTTC.